This entry concerns a single T cell receptor beta chain. Trimming removed 2 bases at V and 6 bases at J, with 12 bases between. Germline lookup yields CDR1 SGHNT and CDR2 YYREEE (reference sequence). The CDR3 contains 13 residues. This record comes from a study of cytomegalovirus exposure and HLA in healthy donors. PCR used 60 Vbeta primers and 13 Jbeta primers. This table comes from immunoSEQ multiplex PCR, and its TCRdb copy is limited to in-frame clones, with some not included. This sample carries 140,000 or so clones, 75% to 90% of them seen once, and the ten largest clones take under 3%. The specimen sequenced was PBMCs. This rearrangement joins TRBV5-4 to TRBJ2-7; D might be TRBD1 (5 bases). The receptor comes from a woman in her 30s in good health and CMV-seronegative. The CDR3 nucleotides read TGTGCCAGCAGCTTTAGACAGTGGAGCGAGCAGTACTTC. As protein: CASSFRQWSEQYF.